This T cell receptor beta chain was observed in a study of control samples from healthy donors and cancer patients. CDR3 length: 14 residues. The V gene's germline CDR1 is LGHDT and CDR2 YNNKEL (reference sequence). Only in-frame clones appear in the TCRdb table, and some are missing; sequencing was by immunoSEQ multiplex PCR. The sample has 100,000 to 150,000 clones; approximately 91% are singletons. Of note for this clone: At one boundary the junction diverges from the germline segment, which might be a read error.

This sequence was found in a woman between 18 and 29 years old in good health. The material sequenced was blood. The chain recombines TRBV3-1 (or the pseudogene TRBV3-2) with TRBJ1-2; D possibly corresponds to TRBD1 (5 bases). As DNA, the CDR3 is TGTGCCAGCAGCCAAGGCACGGGGACGGCTACCCCAAACTTC. As protein: CASSQGTGTATPNF.